This T cell receptor beta chain was documented in a study of CD8+ T cells in alopecia areata. Turning to the study itself: Tofacitinib administration to treated patients was oral, at 5 to 10 mg twice daily. Patients remained on tofacitinib for 6 to 18 months and then went 6 months without it.

This clone was seen more than once but under ten times. Its antigen is not identified. The CDR3 has 14 residues. Trimming at V came to 5 bases and at J to 2 bases, leaving 5 bases not matched to a gene. The germline gives CDR1 MNHNS, CDR2 SASEGT. cDNA reverse transcribed from extracted RNA served as the sequencing template. Sequencing was performed with immunoSEQ multiplex PCR; in TCRdb, only in-frame clones are kept and a portion is missing. The sample carries around 160,000 clones, 80% to 90% recorded once. Sorted out of PBMCs were CD4+ T cells and CD8+ T cells. Points from the study as a whole: Scalp sequencing also captures normal skin's resident alphabeta T cells.

This sample comprised CD8+ T cells sorted from blood, obtained at week 0. The chain combines TRBV6-1 with TRBJ2-7, with 8 bases aligning to TRBD2. The sequence was collected from a human donor with alopecia areata. The CDR3 nucleotides are TGTGCCAGCAGTAAACCGGGACTAGCCTACGAGCAGTACTTC. Translated: CASSKPGLAYEQYF.